This TCR beta chain came from a study of blood T cell repertoires in COVID-19 (dated by TCRdb to the early 2020s). About the full investigation: Collaborator samples came from the United States, Italy and Spain and covered acute and convalescent phases of COVID-19. The material from the prospective study consisted of cDNA or gDNA derived from T cells, B-cell-depleted T cells, or PBMCs. Subjects who had been exposed to COVID-19, were actively infected with it, or had recovered from it provided the deeply sampled blood TCRbeta repertoires that made up the dataset. The repertoires were released in a freely available public database intended as a resource for research on the immune response to SARS-CoV-2. Samples came from the ongoing ImmuneRACE study (first 160 participants) plus 1,254 subjects from 6 global collaborators. The sample metadata nearly always contained a de-identified subject ID, COVID-19 status, age in years and sex. HLA class I and class II types, where available, came from metadata supplied by the sample provider rather than from assay-based typing. The paper as a whole reports these results and caveats: Clinical and demographic metadata were provided uncurated, with the amount varying by source and participant.

Whole blood was collected in K2EDTA tubes by collaborating institutions according to the institutions' own protocols. Collaborator samples were shipped for TCRbeta analysis as frozen whole blood, isolated PBMCs, or DNA extracted from either sample type. TCRbeta CDR3 regions were amplified from genomic DNA using the immunoSEQ Assay, a bias-controlled multiplex PCR. The original pipeline was this. The number of nucleated cells in each sample was estimated by amplification of reference gene primers within the assay. To quantify the absolute abundance of each unique TCRbeta CDR3 rearrangement, sequence reads were collapsed and filtered. For each sample, productive Simpson clonality was calculated by taking the square root of Simpson's diversity index across productive rearrangements. The table comes from immuneACCESS by way of TCRdb, which keeps in-frame sequences with V and J called. Part of the clones is missing from these tables; in studies checked, under half for an unresolved V gene and the rest for unknown reasons. V, J and clone size reflect that table, while D and trimming were determined from the DNA. A total of about 160,000 clones appear in this sample, about nine tenths of them only once. The ten top clones hold roughly a sixth of the sample.

Comment on this clone: Its antigen remains unidentified. No base qualities exist here, and no much larger clone lies one base off it.

Reading from cysteine to phenylalanine, the CDR3 counts 15 amino acids. The sequence is cut down to CDR3 DNA, 45 bases in frame from base 1. Reading the germline V gene gives CDR1 SGHRS and CDR2 YFSETQ. V drops 0 bases and J drops 1 base, leaving 10 bases in between. The sequenced material came from peripheral blood. The rearranged segments are TRBV5-1 and TRBJ1-1; there is no confident call for the D gene. The TCR originated in a man between 60 and 75 years old with active or convalescent COVID-19. The CDR3 corresponds to CASSLDPGRNTEAFF. Here is the DNA: TGCGCCAGCAGCTTGGATCCGGGGAGGAACACTGAAGCTTTCTTT.